Detailed here is one T cell receptor beta chain. Its antigen is still unknown. There are 16 residues in the CDR3. Per germline, CDR1 SEHNR and CDR2 FQNEAQ (reference sequence). The V and J ends lost 5 bases and 4 bases respectively, with 18 bases between them. The entry originates in a study of shared clonotypes between healthy human individuals. Study at large: There were three CD4 naive, three CD4 memory, two CD8 naive and one CD8 memory plates per donor.

Assay: immunoSEQ multiplex PCR; the TCRdb copy retains only in-frame clones and omits some. The sample gives 550,000 to 800,000 clones, about 74% of which show up once; about 1.7% is in the top ten. Points from the study as a whole: Genetic and exposure-history diversity was limited by the few donors. Memory subsets generally showed smaller estimated richness than naive subsets did.

Healthy HIV-negative adults without recent acute infections or vaccinations served as donors. The sequence came from a woman in her twenties or thirties in good health. The chain joins TRBV7-9 to TRBJ2-1; TRBD1 might be the D (6 bases). Input material: memory CD4+ T cells sorted from blood. The subset: CD45RA-negative fraction. The CDR3 sequence is CASSTIQGSRYNEQFF. DNA for the CDR3: TGTGCCAGCAGCACCATACAGGGTAGTAGATACAATGAGCAGTTCTTC.